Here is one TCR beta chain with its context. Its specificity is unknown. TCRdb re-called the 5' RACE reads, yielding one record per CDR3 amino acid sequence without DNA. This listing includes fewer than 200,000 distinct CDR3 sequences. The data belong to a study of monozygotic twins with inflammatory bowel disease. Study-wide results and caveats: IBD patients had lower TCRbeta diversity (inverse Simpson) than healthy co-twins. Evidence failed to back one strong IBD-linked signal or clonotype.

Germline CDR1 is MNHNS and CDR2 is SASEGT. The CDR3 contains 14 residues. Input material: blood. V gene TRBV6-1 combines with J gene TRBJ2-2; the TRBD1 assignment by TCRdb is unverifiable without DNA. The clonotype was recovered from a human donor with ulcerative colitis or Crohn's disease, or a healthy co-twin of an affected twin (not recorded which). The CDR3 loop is CASQRDGGTGELFF.